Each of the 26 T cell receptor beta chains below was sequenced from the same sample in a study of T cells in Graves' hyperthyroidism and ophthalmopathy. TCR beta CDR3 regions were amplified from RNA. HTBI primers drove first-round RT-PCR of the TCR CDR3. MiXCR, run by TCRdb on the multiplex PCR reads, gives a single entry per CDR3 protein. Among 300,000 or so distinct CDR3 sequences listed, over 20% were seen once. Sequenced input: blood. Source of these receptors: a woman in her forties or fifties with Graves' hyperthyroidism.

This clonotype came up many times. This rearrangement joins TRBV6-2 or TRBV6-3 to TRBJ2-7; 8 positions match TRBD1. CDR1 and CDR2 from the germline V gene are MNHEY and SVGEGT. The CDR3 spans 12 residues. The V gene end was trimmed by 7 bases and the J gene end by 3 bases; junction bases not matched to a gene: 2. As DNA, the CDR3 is TGTGCCAGCAAAGACAGGGGCTACGAGCAGTACTTC. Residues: CASKDRGYEQYF.

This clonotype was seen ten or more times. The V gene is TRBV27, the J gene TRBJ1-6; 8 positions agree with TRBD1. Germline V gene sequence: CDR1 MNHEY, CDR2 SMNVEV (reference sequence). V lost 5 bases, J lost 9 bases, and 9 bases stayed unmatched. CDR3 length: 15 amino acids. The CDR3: CASSAKTGASSPLHF. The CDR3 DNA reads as TGTGCCAGCAGTGCTAAGACAGGGGCTTCTTCACCCCTCCACTTT.

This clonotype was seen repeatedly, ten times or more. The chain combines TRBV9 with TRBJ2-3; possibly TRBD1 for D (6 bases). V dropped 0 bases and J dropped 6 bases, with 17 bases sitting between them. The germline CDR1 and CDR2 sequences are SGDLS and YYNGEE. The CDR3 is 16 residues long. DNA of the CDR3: TGTGCCAGCAGCGTAGGTACAGGGTCGGACTCGGATACGCAGTATTTT. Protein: CASSVGTGSDSDTQYF. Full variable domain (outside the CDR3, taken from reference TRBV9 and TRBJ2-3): DSGVTQTPKHLITATGQRVTLRCSPRSGDLSVYWYQQSLDQGLQFLIQYYNGEERAKGNILERFSAQQFPDLHSELNLSSLELGDSALYFCASSVGTGSDSDTQYFGPGTRLTVL.

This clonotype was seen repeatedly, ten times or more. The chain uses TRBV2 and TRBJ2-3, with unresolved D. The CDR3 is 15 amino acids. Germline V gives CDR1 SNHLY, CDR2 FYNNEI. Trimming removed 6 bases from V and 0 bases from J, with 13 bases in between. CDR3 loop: CASRLLRSSTDTQYF. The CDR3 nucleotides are TGTGCCAGCAGATTACTCAGGAGTAGCACAGATACGCAGTATTTT.

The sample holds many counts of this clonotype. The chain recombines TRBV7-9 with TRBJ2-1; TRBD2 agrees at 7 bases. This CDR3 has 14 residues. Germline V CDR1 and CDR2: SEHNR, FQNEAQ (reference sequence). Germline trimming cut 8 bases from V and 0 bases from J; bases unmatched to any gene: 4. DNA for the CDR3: TGTGCCAGCGCCGGGGGGAGCTCCTACAATGAGCAGTTCTTC. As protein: CASAGGSSYNEQFF.

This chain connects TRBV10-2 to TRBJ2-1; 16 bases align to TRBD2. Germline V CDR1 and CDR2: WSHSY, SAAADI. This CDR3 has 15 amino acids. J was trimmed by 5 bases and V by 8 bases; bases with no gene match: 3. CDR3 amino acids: CASGTSGRVNNEQFF. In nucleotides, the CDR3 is TGCGCCAGCGGGACTAGCGGGAGGGTAAACAATGAGCAGTTCTTC.

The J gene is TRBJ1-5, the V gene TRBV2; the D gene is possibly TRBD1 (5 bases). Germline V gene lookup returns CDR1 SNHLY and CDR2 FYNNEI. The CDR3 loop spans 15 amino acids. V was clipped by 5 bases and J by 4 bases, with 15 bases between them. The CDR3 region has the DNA TGTGCCAGCAGTTTTGGGGACCTAGCAAATCAGCCCCAGCATTTT. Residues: CASSFGDLANQPQHF.

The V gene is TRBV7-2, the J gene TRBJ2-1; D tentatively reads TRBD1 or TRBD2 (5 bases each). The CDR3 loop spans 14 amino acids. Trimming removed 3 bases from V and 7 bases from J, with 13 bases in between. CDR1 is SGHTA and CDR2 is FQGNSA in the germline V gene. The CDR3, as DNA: TGTGCCAGCAGCTTTTCAGGGACGAGGAATGAGCAGTTCTTC. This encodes CASSFSGTRNEQFF.

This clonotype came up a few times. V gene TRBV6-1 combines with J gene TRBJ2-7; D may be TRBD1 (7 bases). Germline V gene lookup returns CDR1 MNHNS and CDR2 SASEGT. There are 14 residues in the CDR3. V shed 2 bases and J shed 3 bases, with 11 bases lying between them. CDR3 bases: TGTGCCAGCAGTGAAACCAGGGGGGACTACGAGCAGTACTTC. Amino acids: CASSETRGDYEQYF.

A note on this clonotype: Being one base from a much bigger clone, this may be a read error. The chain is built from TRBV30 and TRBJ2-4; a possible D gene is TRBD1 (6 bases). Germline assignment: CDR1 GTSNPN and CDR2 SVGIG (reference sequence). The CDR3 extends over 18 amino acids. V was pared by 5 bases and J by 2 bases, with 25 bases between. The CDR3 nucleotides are TGTGCCTGGGGTGATAATATTGGCAGGGGCTTATCCAAAAACATTCAGTACTTC. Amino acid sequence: CAWGDNIGRGLSKNIQYF.

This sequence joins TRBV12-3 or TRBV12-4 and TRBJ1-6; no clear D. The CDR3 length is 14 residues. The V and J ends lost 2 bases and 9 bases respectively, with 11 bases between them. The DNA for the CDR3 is TGTGCCAGCAGTTTAACGATAGTAGGTTCACCCCTCCACTTT. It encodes CASSLTIVGSPLHF.

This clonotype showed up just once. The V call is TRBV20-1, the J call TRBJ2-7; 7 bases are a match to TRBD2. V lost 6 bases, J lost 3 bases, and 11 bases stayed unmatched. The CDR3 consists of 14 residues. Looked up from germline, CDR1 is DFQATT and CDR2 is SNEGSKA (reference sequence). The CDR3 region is CSAHTPSGNYEQYF. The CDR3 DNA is TGCAGTGCCCATACCCCCAGCGGGAACTACGAGCAGTACTTC.

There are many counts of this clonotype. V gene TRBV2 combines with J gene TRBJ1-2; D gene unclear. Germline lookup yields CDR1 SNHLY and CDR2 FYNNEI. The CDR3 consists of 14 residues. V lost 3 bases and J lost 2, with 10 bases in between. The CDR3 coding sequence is TGTGCCAGCAGTGAGCTGGCTTTGAACTATGGCTACACCTTC. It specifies CASSELALNYGYTF.

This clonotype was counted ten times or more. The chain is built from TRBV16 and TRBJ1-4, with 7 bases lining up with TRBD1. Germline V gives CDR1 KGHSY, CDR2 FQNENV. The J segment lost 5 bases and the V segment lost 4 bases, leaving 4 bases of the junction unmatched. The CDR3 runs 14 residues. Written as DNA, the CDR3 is TGTGCCAGCAGCCCACAGGGGCCGAATGAAAAACTGTTTTTT. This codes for CASSPQGPNEKLFF.

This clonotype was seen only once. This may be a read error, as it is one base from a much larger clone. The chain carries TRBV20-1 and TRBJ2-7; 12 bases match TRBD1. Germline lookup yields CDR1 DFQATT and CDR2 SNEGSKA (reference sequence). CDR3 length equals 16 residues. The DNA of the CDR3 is TGCAGTGCTAGAGATATTGGGACAGGGGGCGGCTACGAGCAGTGCTTC. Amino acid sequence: CSARDIGTGGGYEQCF.

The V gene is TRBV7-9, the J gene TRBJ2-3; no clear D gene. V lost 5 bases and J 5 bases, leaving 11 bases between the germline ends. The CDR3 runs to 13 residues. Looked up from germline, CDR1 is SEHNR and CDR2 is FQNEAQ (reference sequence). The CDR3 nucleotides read TGTGCCAGCAGCCACCCCTCCCGAGATACGCAGTATTTT. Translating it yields CASSHPSRDTQYF.

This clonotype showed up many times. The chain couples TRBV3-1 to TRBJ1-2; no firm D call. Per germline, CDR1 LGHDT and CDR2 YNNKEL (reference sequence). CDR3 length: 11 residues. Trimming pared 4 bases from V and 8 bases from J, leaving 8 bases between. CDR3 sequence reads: CASSPGQGYTF. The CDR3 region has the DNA TGTGCCAGCAGCCCCGGGCAGGGCTACACCTTC. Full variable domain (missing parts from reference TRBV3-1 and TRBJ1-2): DTAVSQTPKYLVTQMGNDKSIKCEQNLGHDTMYWYKQDSKKFLKIMFSYNNKELIINETVPNRFSPKSPDKAHLNLHINSLELGDSAVYFCASSPGQGYTFGSGTRLTVV.

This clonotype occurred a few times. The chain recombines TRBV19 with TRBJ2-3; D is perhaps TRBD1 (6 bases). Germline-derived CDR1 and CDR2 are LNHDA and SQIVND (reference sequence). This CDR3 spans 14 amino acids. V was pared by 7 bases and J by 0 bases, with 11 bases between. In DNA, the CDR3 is TGTGCCAGTACTGACAGGCCTAGCACAGATACGCAGTATTTT. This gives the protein CASTDRPSTDTQYF.

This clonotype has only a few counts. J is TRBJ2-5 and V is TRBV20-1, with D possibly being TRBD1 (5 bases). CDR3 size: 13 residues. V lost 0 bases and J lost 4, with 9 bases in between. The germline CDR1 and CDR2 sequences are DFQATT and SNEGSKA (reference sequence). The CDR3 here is CSARDGARETQYF. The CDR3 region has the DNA TGCAGTGCTAGAGATGGGGCTAGAGAGACCCAGTACTTC.

Written as DNA, the CDR3 is TGCAGTGCTACCCCCGGCGGACCTAGCACAGATACGCAGTATTTT. It yields the protein CSATPGGPSTDTQYF. This chain joins TRBV20-1 and TRBJ2-3; no definite D call. The CDR3 consists of 15 residues. The V gene's germline CDR1 is DFQATT and CDR2 SNEGSKA (reference sequence). Trimming took 4 bases from V and 0 from J, leaving 14 bases between them.

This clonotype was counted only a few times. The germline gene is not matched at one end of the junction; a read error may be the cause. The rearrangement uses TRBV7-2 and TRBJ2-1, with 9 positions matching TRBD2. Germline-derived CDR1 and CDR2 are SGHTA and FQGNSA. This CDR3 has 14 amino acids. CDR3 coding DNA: TGTGCCAGCAGCTTCGGCGGGAGGGCAAATGAGCAGCTCTTC. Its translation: CASSFGGRANEQLF.

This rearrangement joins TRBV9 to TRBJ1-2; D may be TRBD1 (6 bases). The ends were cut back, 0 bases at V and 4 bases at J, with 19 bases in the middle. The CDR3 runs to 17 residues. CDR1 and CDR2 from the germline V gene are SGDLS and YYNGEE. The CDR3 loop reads CASSVGGGSLSGYGYTF. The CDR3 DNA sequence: TGTGCCAGCAGCGTAGGCGGGGGCTCTCTAAGCGGCTATGGCTACACCTTC.

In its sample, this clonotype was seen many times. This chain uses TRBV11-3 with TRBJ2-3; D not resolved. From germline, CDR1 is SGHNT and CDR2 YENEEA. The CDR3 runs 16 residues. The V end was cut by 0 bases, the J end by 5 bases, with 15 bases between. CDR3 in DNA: TGTGCCAGCAGCTTAGAGAATAGAGTGTTTGGAGATACGCAGTATTTT. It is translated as CASSLENRVFGDTQYF.

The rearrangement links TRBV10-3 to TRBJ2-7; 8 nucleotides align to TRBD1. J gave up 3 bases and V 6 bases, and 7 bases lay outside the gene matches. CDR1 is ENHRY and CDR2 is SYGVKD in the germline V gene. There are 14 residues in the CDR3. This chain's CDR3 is CAISRQGKDYEQYF. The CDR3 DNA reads TGTGCCATCAGCCGACAGGGGAAGGACTACGAGCAGTACTTC.

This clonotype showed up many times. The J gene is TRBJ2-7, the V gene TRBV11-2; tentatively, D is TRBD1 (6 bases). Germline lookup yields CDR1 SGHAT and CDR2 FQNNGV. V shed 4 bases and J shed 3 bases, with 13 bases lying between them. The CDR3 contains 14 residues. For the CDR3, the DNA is TGTGCCAGCAGCTCAGCCGGGACAAACTACGAGCAGTACTTC. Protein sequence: CASSSAGTNYEQYF.

CDR3 DNA sequence: TGTGCCAGCAGTTGGCGTCGTAGCCAGCGGAGGAGCTCCTACGAGCAGTACTTC. Translated: CASSWRRSQRRSSYEQYF. The rearrangement links TRBV28 to TRBJ2-7; a possible D gene is TRBD2 (5 bases). From germline, CDR1 is MDHEN and CDR2 SYDVKM. CDR3 size: 18 residues. Trimming removed 4 bases from V and 0 bases from J, with 22 bases in between.